The 27 T cell receptor beta chains given below trace back to one sample, sequenced in a study of blood T cell repertoires in COVID-19. Sequencing was performed with immunoSEQ multiplex PCR; in TCRdb, only in-frame clones are kept and a portion is missing. The sample includes 45,000 to 60,000 clones, about 91% of them seen just once. Sequenced sample: peripheral blood. All receptors come from a middle-aged man with acute or convalescent COVID-19.

The CDR3 DNA reads TGTGCCAGTAGTATGAAAGGGGATAGCAATCAGCCCCAGCATTTT. This codes for CASSMKGDSNQPQHF. The rearrangement links TRBV19 to TRBJ1-5, with D possibly being TRBD1 (5 bases). V was shortened by 3 bases and J by 0 bases, with 9 bases between the two germline ends. Looked up from germline, CDR1 is LNHDA and CDR2 is SQIVND (reference sequence). The CDR3 is 15 residues long.

This clone was observed once. The CDR3 DNA sequence: TGTGCCAGCGGTTTAGGGGTGAACACTGAAGCTTTCTTT. Translating it yields CASGLGVNTEAFF. The V gene is TRBV6-6, the J gene TRBJ1-1, with D possibly matching TRBD1 (5 bases). The germline V gene encodes CDR1 MNHNY and CDR2 SVGAGI (reference sequence). Deletions cut 8 bases from V and 0 bases from J, with 10 bases between. The CDR3 is 13 residues long.

The genes are TRBV5-1 and TRBJ2-2; the match to TRBD1 covers 10 bases. The CDR3 loop spans 18 amino acids. The J segment lost 0 bases and the V segment lost 4 bases, leaving 9 bases of the junction unmatched. Germline-derived CDR1 and CDR2 are SGHRS and YFSETQ. The CDR3, as DNA: TGCGCCAGCAGCATGACGGGACAGGGGTTCGCGAACACCGGGGAGCTGTTTTTT. Translated: CASSMTGQGFANTGELFF.

The genes are TRBV28 and TRBJ2-1, with D perhaps matching TRBD1 (5 bases). The germline V gene encodes CDR1 MDHEN and CDR2 SYDVKM. V lost 2 bases and J 0 bases, leaving 8 bases between the germline ends. This CDR3 is built from 15 residues. The chain's CDR3 is CASSLGARSYNEQFF. DNA of the CDR3: TGTGCCAGCAGTTTAGGGGCCCGCTCCTACAATGAGCAGTTCTTC.

Comments on this clone: Other DNA sequences in this specimen translate into the identical CDR3. V and J are TRBV5-1 and TRBJ1-3, with 7 bases lining up with TRBD1. Germline CDR1 is SGHRS and CDR2 is YFSETQ. The junction had 5 bases not matched to a gene; V was cut back by 1 base and J by 4 bases. The CDR3 length is 15 residues. This CDR3 reads CASSLSGTAGNTIYF. The CDR3 DNA reads TGCGCCAGCAGCTTGTCCGGGACAGCCGGAAACACCATATATTTT. Full variable domain (remainder filled in from reference TRBV5-1 and TRBJ1-3): KAGVTQTPRYLIKTRGQQVTLSCSPISGHRSVSWYQQTPGQGLQFLFEYFSETQRNKGNFPGRFSGRQFSNSRSEMNVSTLELGDSALYLCASSLSGTAGNTIYFGEGSWLTVV.

The rearrangement joins TRBV14 to TRBJ2-4; TRBD1 aligns across 10 bases. The CDR3 totals 15 residues. The V gene end was trimmed by 5 bases and the J gene end by 5 bases; junction bases not matched to a gene: 6. The V gene's germline CDR1 is SGHDN and CDR2 FVKESK. The CDR3 sequence is CASSDFGTGENIQYF. The CDR3 DNA reads TGTGCCAGCAGCGATTTCGGGACAGGGGAAAACATTCAGTACTTC.

The V gene is TRBV18, the J gene TRBJ2-3, with 8 bases fitting TRBD2. This CDR3 has 16 amino acids. Germline-derived CDR1 and CDR2 are KGHSH and LQKENI. V lost 0 bases, J lost 6 bases, and 8 bases stayed unmatched. The CDR3 DNA follows: TGTGCCAGCTCACCACCCAACGGGGGGGCAAGGGATACGCAGTATTTT. This gives the protein CASSPPNGGARDTQYF.

This sequence joins TRBV30 and TRBJ1-5; D gene uncertain. This CDR3 is built from 21 residues. Germline V gene sequence: CDR1 GTSNPN, CDR2 SVGIG (reference sequence). V was pared by 0 bases and J by 4 bases, with 31 bases between. CDR3 in amino acids: CAWSVGRLGHPGRSQNQPQHF. In DNA form, the CDR3 reads TGTGCCTGGAGTGTCGGCCGTTTGGGCCACCCGGGAAGGTCCCAGAATCAGCCCCAGCATTTT. The complete variable domain, with remaining parts taken from reference TRBV30 and TRBJ1-5, reads SQTIHQWPATLVQPVGSPLSLECTVEGTSNPNLYWYRQAAGRGLQLLFYSVGIGQISSEVPQNLSASRPQDRQFILSSKKLLLSDSGFYLCAWSVGRLGHPGRSQNQPQHFGDGTRLSIL.

This chain links TRBV12-3 or TRBV12-4 with TRBJ1-2; D uncertain. Trimming removed 10 bases from V and 4 bases from J, with 16 bases in between. CDR3 length equals 13 residues. CDR3 DNA sequence: TGTGCCATCGGGGTAGGGATTAGCTATGGCTACACCTTC. It translates to CAIGVGISYGYTF.

The V and J genes are TRBV5-1 and TRBJ2-1, with 10 nucleotides matching TRBD2. V was clipped by 5 bases and J by 4 bases; unmatched bases: 9. This CDR3 is built from 16 residues. Germline-derived CDR1 and CDR2 are SGHRS and YFSETQ. CDR3 in amino acids: CASSKELAGKYNEQFF. The CDR3 DNA reads as TGCGCCAGCAGTAAGGAACTAGCGGGGAAATACAATGAGCAGTTCTTC.

This rearrangement joins TRBV12-3 or TRBV12-4 to TRBJ1-4, with a tentative D call TRBD1 (5 bases). The CDR3 length is 12 residues. Between the trimmed V and J ends, which lost 6 bases and 8 bases, there was a span of 10 bases. The CDR3 DNA is TGTGCCAGCAGCCCCGGGGGGGAAAAACTGTTTTTT. It yields the protein CASSPGGEKLFF.

The chain couples TRBV18 to TRBJ2-3; D uncertain. CDR1 and CDR2 (germline): KGHSH, LQKENI. The CDR3 contains 15 residues. Trimming stripped 3 bases from V and 2 bases from J, with 12 bases between. The CDR3 DNA is TGTGCCAGCTCACCGTCCCTTTTAGACACAGATACGCAGTATTTT. Residues: CASSPSLLDTDTQYF.

The chain recombines TRBV6-4 with TRBJ2-2; 7 positions agree with TRBD2. The V and J ends lost 5 bases and 1 base, in that order; junction bases with no gene match: 1. CDR1 and CDR2 (germline): MRHNA, SNTAGT. The CDR3 loop spans 14 amino acids. The CDR3 sequence is CASSLAGNTGELFF. CDR3 DNA sequence: TGTGCCAGCAGTTTAGCGGGGAACACCGGGGAGCTGTTTTTT.

This sequence joins TRBV6-5 and TRBJ1-3; D unresolved. Trimming left V 6 bases short and J 0 bases short, with 12 bases between. The CDR3 contains 15 residues. Germline CDR1 reads MNHEY; CDR2 reads SVGAGI. The DNA of the CDR3 is TGTGCCAGCAGACGCACTACCGACTCTGGAAACACCATATATTTT. This codes for CASRRTTDSGNTIYF.

The chain joins TRBV5-8 to TRBJ2-1; 10 nucleotides line up with TRBD1. The CDR3 length is 16 residues. V shed 0 bases and J 7 bases; nucleotides not matched to a gene: 7. CDR1 and CDR2 from the germline V gene are SGHTS and YDEGEE. The CDR3 DNA reads as TGTGCCAGCAGCTTGGCCCGGGACAGGGGAGGGAATGAGCAGTTCTTC. It yields the protein CASSLARDRGGNEQFF.

The rearrangement uses TRBV29-1 and TRBJ2-5, with D maybe TRBD1 (6 bases). Trimming took off 3 bases at V and 5 bases at J, with 19 bases between the two ends. This CDR3 region has 15 residues. Per the germline V gene, CDR1 is SQVTM and CDR2 is ANQGSEA. As DNA, the CDR3 is TGCAGCGTTGAGGACCCCAGGGGCTGGGGGGAGACCCAGTACTTC. Translation: CSVEDPRGWGETQYF.

The rearrangement uses TRBV7-8 and TRBJ1-2; D might be TRBD1 (6 bases). Germline-derived CDR1 and CDR2 are SGHVS and FQNEAQ. V shed 0 bases and J shed 8 bases, with 10 bases lying between them. The CDR3 has 13 residues. The CDR3 is CASSLATGRGYTF. CDR3 sequence (DNA): TGTGCCAGCAGCTTAGCTACAGGGCGAGGCTACACCTTC. The variable domain in full, completed from reference TRBV7-8 and TRBJ1-2, reads GAGVSQSPRYKVAKRGQDVALRCDPISGHVSLFWYQQALGQGPEFLTYFQNEAQLDKSGLPSDRFFAERPEGSVSTLKIQRTQQEDSAVYLCASSLATGRGYTFGSGTRLTVV.

The V call is TRBV6-5, the J call TRBJ1-4; a weak D match, TRBD1 (5 bases). V shed 6 bases and J shed 14 bases, with 13 bases lying between them. The CDR3 consists of 11 residues. CDR1 is MNHEY, CDR2 SVGAGI, per germline. CDR3 region: CASSGRRGLFF. CDR3 bases: TGTGCCAGCAGCGGGAGGAGGGGTCTGTTTTTT.

This chain joins TRBV28 and TRBJ1-5, with TRBD1 as a possible D gene (6 bases). CDR1 and CDR2 from the germline V gene are MDHEN and SYDVKM. V was shortened by 4 bases and J by 7 bases, with 11 bases between the two germline ends. CDR3 length: 13 residues. The CDR3 region is CASSSQGWQPQHF. In DNA, the CDR3 is TGTGCCAGCAGTTCCCAGGGGTGGCAGCCCCAGCATTTT.

J is TRBJ1-5 and V is TRBV30; 8 bases match TRBD1. This CDR3 has 14 amino acids. V dropped 2 bases and J dropped 6; count of bases not matched to a gene: 6. In germline, CDR1 is GTSNPN, CDR2 SVGIG (reference sequence). CDR3 amino acids: CAWSFQGARQPQHF. CDR3 in DNA: TGTGCCTGGAGTTTCCAGGGGGCGCGTCAGCCCCAGCATTTT.

V usage is TRBV6-5 and J usage is TRBJ2-3, with D possibly TRBD1 on 6 matching bases. The CDR3 extends over 14 amino acids. Germline V gene sequence: CDR1 MNHEY, CDR2 SVGAGI. Trimming removed 8 bases from V and 2 bases from J, with 14 bases in between. The CDR3: CASAQGTNTDTQYF. The DNA of the CDR3 is TGTGCCAGCGCACAGGGTACGAACACAGATACGCAGTATTTT.

This sequence joins TRBV11-2 and TRBJ2-3; 7 bases agree with TRBD1. This CDR3 comprises 17 residues. Trimming cost V 6 bases and J 3 bases; bases outside gene matches: 15. The germline gives CDR1 SGHAT, CDR2 FQNNGV. The CDR3 sequence is CASSVLSGQFGTDTQYF. CDR3 DNA sequence: TGTGCCAGCAGTGTTCTATCGGGACAGTTTGGGACAGATACGCAGTATTTT.

The chain recombines TRBV18 with TRBJ2-2, with D possibly matching TRBD1 (5 bases). The germline V gene has CDR1 KGHSH and CDR2 LQKENI. This CDR3 is built from 16 residues. V dropped 5 bases and J dropped 7 bases, with 20 bases sitting between them. The CDR3 DNA reads as TGTGCCAGCTCATTCCAACCGAAGGGGAAGGACGGGGAGCTGTTTTTT. It codes for CASSFQPKGKDGELFF.

This chain uses TRBV7-9 with TRBJ2-2; D might be TRBD2 (5 bases). Germline V lookup: CDR1 SEHNR, CDR2 FQNEAQ (reference sequence). Trimming cost V 6 bases and J 5 bases, with 7 bases left between them. This CDR3 comprises 12 residues. CDR3 bases: TGTGCCAGCAGTTGGGAGACCGGGGAGCTGTTTTTT. This sequence encodes CASSWETGELFF.

This clone was seen once. The CDR3 is CASSESRKNSPLHF. The CDR3 coding sequence is TGTGCCAGCAGTGAGTCCAGGAAAAATTCACCCCTCCACTTT. The chain carries TRBV2 and TRBJ1-6; D is unresolved. Germline CDR1 and CDR2: SNHLY and FYNNEI. CDR3 length equals 14 residues. The germline V and J ends were trimmed by 3 bases and 7 bases, with 10 bases remaining between them.

The gene calls are TRBV7-8 and TRBJ1-1; D gene ambiguous. CDR1 SGHVS and CDR2 FQNEAQ come from the germline V gene. CDR3 length: 13 amino acids. The V end lost 8 bases, the J end lost 0 bases, and 10 bases lay between the germline ends. CDR3 loop: CASARLLNTEAFF. DNA of the CDR3: TGTGCCAGCGCGAGGCTTTTGAACACTGAAGCTTTCTTT.

The chain combines TRBV27 with TRBJ1-1; 7 bases are shared with TRBD1. From germline, CDR1 is MNHEY and CDR2 SMNVEV (reference sequence). V dropped 6 bases and J dropped 5; count of bases not matched to a gene: 9. CDR3 size: 14 residues. The CDR3 sequence: CASSRRGPGTEAFF. The CDR3 DNA reads as TGTGCCAGCAGCCGAAGGGGGCCGGGAACTGAAGCTTTCTTT.